By frequency, the clone carrying this TCR beta chain registers medium-sized. Its antigen is not identified. The authors made the TRB cDNA libraries by 5' RACE using UMI labels. TCRdb derives one entry per CDR3 protein from the 5' RACE reads, leaving out DNA. The sample spans fewer than 7,000 distinct CDR3 sequences; the ten largest clones claim 1.5% to 2%. Germline V gives CDR1 DFQATT, CDR2 SNEGSKA (reference sequence). The CDR3 is 12 amino acids. CD8+ T cell subsets were each sorted in triplicate, 300,000 cells apiece. The data were taken from a study of CXCR3-negative and CXCR3-positive naive CD8 T cells. Study-level findings and limits: Memory cells diverged, while naive CXCR3-positive and CXCR3-negative cells had similar TRBV-TRBJ usage.

The chain carries TRBV20-1 and TRBJ2-7. This receptor was taken from a human donor in good health. Some clones in this sample may be carry-over from other donors' samples. Input material: naive CXCR3- CD8+ T cells from blood. Subset defined: CD45RO-CCR7+CD27+CD95- naive CD8+ T cells lacking CXCR3 (TNR3-). The CDR3 here is CSASQLSYEQYF.